This T cell receptor (beta chain) originates from a study of glioma-infiltrating T cells. Amplification of TCR alpha and beta CDR3 regions from RNA used iRepertoire nested multiplex PCR. One-step reverse transcription and amplification started from approximately 100-400 ng of tissue mRNA or PBMC total RNA. TCRdb itself ran the multiplex PCR reads through MiXCR, one entry per CDR3 protein. In the table there are under 150,000 distinct CDR3 sequences, around 40% of which are singletons. General study results and limits: Gliomas, especially low-grade, showed above-expected tissue-blood divergence; non-neoplastic patients showed below.

This clonotype was seen just once. Its specificity is unknown. Mismatch with germline at one junction end may stem from a read error. Germline V gene lookup returns CDR1 MGHRA and CDR2 YSYEKL. CDR3 length: 14 amino acids. This receptor was obtained from a human donor with low-grade glioma or glioblastoma, undergoing nonglioma brain surgery, or in good health (not recorded which). Sequenced sample: glioma tissue, nonneoplastic brain tissue, or PBMCs (not recorded which). The gene calls are TRBV4-1 and TRBJ2-1; D remains ambiguous. CDR3 residues: CASSQSTSSVEQLF. Here the CDR3 DNA reads TGCGCCAGCAGCCAGAGTACCTCTTCGGTTGAGCAGCTCTTC.